The 32 T cell receptor beta chains below were found in one sample sequenced in a study of response to subunit inactivated influenza vaccine. Each CDR3 protein gets one entry after TCRdb re-called the RT-PCR reads with MiXCR. The data contain fewer than 700,000 distinct CDR3 sequences, 10% to 15% of them singletons. Here the sequenced sample was PBMCs from blood, taken 40 to 50 days after vaccination. The receptor set was obtained from a man between 50 and 59 years old who received an inactivated influenza vaccine.

This clonotype was picked up many times. This chain uses TRBV5-1 with TRBJ1-1, with D unclear. The germline gives CDR1 SGHRS, CDR2 YFSETQ. Trimming cost V 4 bases and J 4 bases, with 11 bases left between them. CDR3 length equals 13 residues. The CDR3 DNA reads TGCGCCAGCAGCCTCGGATTGACCACTGAAGCTTTCTTT. Encoded protein: CASSLGLTTEAFF.

In this sample, this clonotype turned up a few times. At one boundary the junction diverges from the germline segment, which might be a read error. This chain connects TRBV7-9 to TRBJ1-3; D is perhaps TRBD1 (6 bases). The CDR3 contains 16 residues. Germline CDR1 is SEHNR and CDR2 is FQNEAQ (reference sequence). The CDR3 here is CATSLGGGLSGNTIYF. CDR3 nucleotide sequence: TGTGCCACCAGCTTAGGGGGGGGACTCTCTGGAAACACCATATATTTT. The variable domain in full, with the rest retrieved from reference TRBV7-9 and TRBJ1-3, is DTGVSQNPRHKITKRGQNVTFRCDPISEHNRLYWYRQTLGQGPEFLTYFQNEAQLEKSRLLSDRFSAERPKGSFSTLEIQRTEQGDSAMYLCATSLGGGLSGNTIYFGEGSWLTVV.

This clonotype was counted only a few times. J is TRBJ1-1 and V is TRBV4-3, with TRBD1 matching over 11 bases. The CDR3 extends over 16 amino acids. Germline V CDR1 and CDR2: LGHNA, YSLEER. The junction had 7 bases not matched to a gene; V was cut back by 4 bases and J by 3 bases. The CDR3 loop is CASSLDRGRLDTEAFF. The CDR3 nucleotides read TGCGCCAGCAGCCTGGACAGGGGGCGGCTAGACACTGAAGCTTTCTTT.

This clonotype was recorded many times. CDR3 amino acids: CASSLTGVGTGELFF. CDR3 DNA sequence: TGTGCCAGCAGTTTGACAGGGGTTGGCACCGGGGAGCTGTTTTTT. The chain uses TRBV28 and TRBJ2-2, with 8 bases aligning to TRBD1. Germline CDR1 is MDHEN and CDR2 is SYDVKM. The CDR3 has 15 amino acids. The ends lost 3 bases at V and 4 bases at J; junction bases unmatched: 4.

This sequence joins TRBV4-3 and TRBJ2-7, with D tentatively TRBD1 (5 bases). The germline V gene encodes CDR1 LGHNA and CDR2 YSLEER. Trimming left V 5 bases short and J 7 bases short, with 15 bases between. CDR3 length equals 13 residues. Here the CDR3 DNA reads TGCGCCAGCAGCTCAAGATTGGGGCATGAGCAGTACTTC. Its protein is CASSSRLGHEQYF.

The J gene is TRBJ2-5, the V gene TRBV27; 14 nucleotides agree with TRBD2. V lost 5 bases to trimming and J lost 3 bases; unmatched junction nucleotides: 5. CDR3 length: 16 amino acids. The germline V gene encodes CDR1 MNHEY and CDR2 SMNVEV (reference sequence). The CDR3: CASSPRLAGGEETQYF. The CDR3 DNA follows: TGTGCCAGCAGTCCGAGACTAGCGGGAGGGGAAGAGACCCAGTACTTC.

The chain is built from TRBV6-5 and TRBJ2-6; 10 nucleotides agree with TRBD1. From germline, CDR1 is MNHEY and CDR2 SVGAGI. The J segment lost 0 bases and the V segment lost 0 bases, leaving 5 bases of the junction unmatched. This CDR3 is 19 amino acids long. The CDR3, as DNA: TGTGCCAGCAGTTACTCCGGGGGACAGGGGTTCTCTGGGGCCAACGTCCTGACTTTC. Protein product: CASSYSGGQGFSGANVLTF.

A few counts support this clonotype. The chain carries TRBV4-1 and TRBJ1-6; D remains unclear. Germline CDR1 and CDR2: MGHRA and YSYEKL. CDR3 length: 16 amino acids. Trimming stripped 4 bases from V and 5 bases from J, with 15 bases between. CDR3 in amino acids: CASSPPQRWDNSPLHF. For the CDR3, the DNA is TGCGCCAGCAGCCCGCCTCAGCGTTGGGATAATTCACCCCTCCACTTT.

This clonotype turned up a few times. This sequence joins TRBV7-8 and TRBJ1-2; 9 bases align to TRBD1. Germline CDR1 is SGHVS and CDR2 is FQNEAQ. V gave up 3 bases and J gave up 4 bases; unmatched junction bases: 6. This CDR3 spans 15 amino acids. The CDR3 coding sequence is TGTGCCAGCAGCTTCTCCGGGACAGGGACCTATGGCTACACCTTC. It codes for CASSFSGTGTYGYTF.

The chain employs TRBV28 and TRBJ2-7, with D unclear. The CDR3 has 11 amino acids. Trimming cost V 7 bases and J 5 bases, with 9 bases left between them. Germline V gives CDR1 MDHEN, CDR2 SYDVKM. CDR3 protein: CASNVADEQYF. CDR3 sequence (DNA): TGTGCCAGCAACGTCGCGGACGAGCAGTACTTC. Based on the CDR3 plus reference TRBV28 and TRBJ2-7, the full variable domain is DVKVTQSSRYLVKRTGEKVFLECVQDMDHENMFWYRQDPGLGLRLIYFSYDVKMKEKGDIPEGYSVSREKKERFSLILESASTNQTSMYLCASNVADEQYFGPGTRLTVT.

This clonotype was detected only a few times. This rearrangement joins TRBV7-9 to TRBJ2-1; D is unclear. CDR1 and CDR2 (germline): SEHNR, FQNEAQ (reference sequence). Trimming pared 10 bases from V and 4 bases from J, leaving 11 bases between. The CDR3 is 12 residues long. CDR3 in DNA: TGTGCCACATCGCTCGTTTACAATGAGCAGTTCTTC. Its protein product is CATSLVYNEQFF.

J is TRBJ2-2 and V is TRBV7-6; TRBD1 agrees at 9 bases. V was pared by 4 bases and J by 4 bases, with 13 bases of the junction left unmatched. This CDR3 region has 18 residues. The V gene's germline CDR1 is SGHVS and CDR2 FNYEAQ. CDR3 DNA sequence: TGTGCCAGCAGCTGGACGACAGGGGGGAATCTGGGCACCGGGGAGCTGTTTTTT. It is translated as CASSWTTGGNLGTGELFF.

This clonotype was found many times. The CDR3 protein is CASSYERLEDTQYF. The CDR3 nucleotides are TGTGCCAGCAGCTATGAGAGGTTGGAAGATACGCAGTATTTT. The J gene is TRBJ2-3, the V gene TRBV7-2; no definite D call. The CDR3 totals 14 residues. V lost 4 bases, J lost 5 bases, and 13 bases lay in between. Germline CDR1 SGHTA, CDR2 FQGNSA. Full variable domain (outside the CDR3, taken from reference TRBV7-2 and TRBJ2-3): GAGVSQSPSNKVTEKGKDVELRCDPISGHTALYWYRQSLGQGLEFLIYFQGNSAPDKSGLPSDRFSAERTGGSVSTLTIQRTQQEDSAVYLCASSYERLEDTQYFGPGTRLTVL.

This chain connects TRBV12-3 or TRBV12-4 to TRBJ1-3; no reliable D call. V was trimmed by 8 bases and J by 0 bases, leaving 8 bases between them. The CDR3 length is 13 residues. CDR3 sequence reads: CASGRSSGNTIYF. Written as DNA, the CDR3 is TGTGCCAGCGGGAGGAGCTCTGGAAACACCATATATTTT.

The chain couples TRBV18 to TRBJ2-6; TRBD1 is a possible D gene (6 bases). This CDR3 has 14 amino acids. CDR1 and CDR2 (germline): KGHSH, LQKENI. V was pared by 2 bases and J by 11 bases, with 13 bases between. CDR3 region: CASSPKQQGDVLTF. The CDR3 DNA is TGTGCCAGCTCACCAAAGCAACAGGGTGACGTCCTGACTTTC.

This clonotype was seen repeatedly, ten times or more. J is TRBJ1-1 and V is TRBV12-3 or TRBV12-4; D uncertain. Trimming took off 2 bases at V and 1 base at J, with 11 bases between the two ends. The CDR3 length is 15 residues. The DNA of the CDR3 is TGTGCCAGCAGTTTAAGTCCGACGGGGAACACTGAAGCTTTCTTT. Translating gives CASSLSPTGNTEAFF.

V and J are TRBV6-1 and TRBJ2-7, with D perhaps TRBD1 (6 bases). The germline V and J ends were trimmed by 6 bases and 1 base, with 13 bases remaining between them. The CDR3 is 14 residues long. Per germline, CDR1 MNHNS and CDR2 SASEGT. Written as DNA, the CDR3 is TGTGCCAGCAGCCACGCACAGGGTTCCTACGAGCAGTACTTC. Translated, it gives CASSHAQGSYEQYF.

The V gene is TRBV20-1, the J gene TRBJ2-1; D is perhaps TRBD2 (6 bases). V lost 3 bases and J 7 bases, leaving 19 bases between the germline ends. CDR1 DFQATT and CDR2 SNEGSKA come from the germline V gene (reference sequence). CDR3 size: 15 residues. The CDR3 DNA reads as TGCAGTGCTAGTTCCTCGAGCCGGGGAGGAAATGAGCAGTTCTTC. This translates into CSASSSSRGGNEQFF.

At least ten counts were recorded for this clonotype. The rearrangement joins TRBV4-3 to TRBJ2-2, with D possibly being TRBD1 (6 bases). The CDR3 runs 17 residues. The V and J ends lost 1 base and 2 bases respectively, with 14 bases between them. Germline V gene data show CDR1 as LGHNA and CDR2 as YSLEER. The CDR3 nucleotides read TGCGCCAGCAGCCAAGCAACCTACAGGGACAACACCGGGGAGCTGTTTTTT. It yields the protein CASSQATYRDNTGELFF.

The table lists this clonotype with a few counts. This rearrangement joins TRBV6-5 to TRBJ1-1; D perhaps matches TRBD1 (5 bases). This CDR3 is 17 amino acids long. V was shortened by 2 bases and J by 7 bases, with 23 bases between the two germline ends. CDR1 and CDR2 from the germline V gene are MNHEY and SVGAGI. The CDR3 here is CASSYAYSGTRVNEAFF. The DNA for the CDR3 is TGTGCCAGCAGTTACGCATACTCTGGGACCAGAGTTAATGAAGCTTTCTTT.

This clonotype was seen repeatedly, ten times or more. The CDR3 DNA follows: TGTGCCACCAGCAGTGGGGGGACGGATGAAAAACTGTTTTTT. Its protein is CATSSGGTDEKLFF. The genes are TRBV15 and TRBJ1-4, with D perhaps TRBD1 (5 bases). Deletions cut 3 bases from V and 6 bases from J, with 11 bases between. The V gene's germline CDR1 is LNHNV and CDR2 YYDKDF (reference sequence). The CDR3 is made up of 14 amino acids.

Concerning this clonotype itself: At one end the junction does not follow the germline gene, possibly because of a read error. V is TRBV5-4 and J is TRBJ2-5; possibly TRBD2 for D (5 bases). Germline loops: CDR1 SGHNT, CDR2 YYREEE (reference sequence). The CDR3 extends over 16 amino acids. The DNA of the CDR3 is TGTGCCAGCAGCTTGGGTCTGGGGAGAGCGCAAGTGACCCAGTACTTC. The encoded protein is CASSLGLGRAQVTQYF.

Many counts were recorded for this clonotype. This chain links TRBV6-2 or TRBV6-3 with TRBJ2-2; 8 bases are a match to TRBD1. This CDR3 is 16 amino acids long. CDR1 MNHEY and CDR2 SVGEGT come from the germline V gene. V lost 5 bases and J lost 0; bases outside the gene matches: 5. The CDR3 sequence: CASSRTGLSNTGELFF. In DNA form, the CDR3 reads TGTGCCAGCAGTAGGACAGGGCTTTCGAACACCGGGGAGCTGTTTTTT.

This clonotype appeared a few times. J is TRBJ1-1 and V is TRBV11-1; no clear D gene. The CDR3 consists of 15 residues. Trimming took off 3 bases at V and 1 base at J, with 12 bases between the two ends. Germline loops: CDR1 SGHAT, CDR2 FQDESV (reference sequence). The DNA for the CDR3 is TGTGCCAGCAGCTTGGCGGACTCGAGGAACACTGAAGCTTTCTTT. It encodes CASSLADSRNTEAFF.

The chain combines TRBV11-1 with TRBJ2-1; perhaps D is TRBD1 or TRBD2 (5 bases each). From germline, CDR1 is SGHAT and CDR2 FQDESV (reference sequence). V lost 1 base and J 4 bases, leaving 11 bases between the germline ends. The CDR3 loop spans 15 amino acids. CDR3 in amino acids: CASSLGDQIYNEQFF. Written as DNA, the CDR3 is TGTGCCAGCAGCTTAGGGGACCAAATTTACAATGAGCAGTTCTTC.

This clonotype was counted a few times. The V call is TRBV5-1, the J call TRBJ2-5; D ambiguous. The CDR3 is 13 amino acids. Germline CDR1 SGHRS, CDR2 YFSETQ. The V end lost 4 bases, the J end lost 0 bases, and 7 bases lay between the germline ends. The CDR3 DNA reads as TGCGCCAGCAGCCGACACAACCAAGAGACCCAGTACTTC. Translated, it gives CASSRHNQETQYF. Based on the CDR3 plus reference TRBV5-1 and TRBJ2-5, the full variable domain is KAGVTQTPRYLIKTRGQQVTLSCSPISGHRSVSWYQQTPGQGLQFLFEYFSETQRNKGNFPGRFSGRQFSNSRSEMNVSTLELGDSALYLCASSRHNQETQYFGPGTRLLVL.

V usage is TRBV5-1 and J usage is TRBJ2-6, with 9 bases lining up with TRBD1. The junction had 7 bases not matched to a gene; V was cut back by 4 bases and J by 5 bases. The CDR3 is 16 amino acids. CDR1 and CDR2 from the germline V gene are SGHRS and YFSETQ. This CDR3 reads CASSQGQGSWANVLTF. CDR3 bases: TGCGCCAGCAGCCAGGGACAGGGATCCTGGGCCAACGTCCTGACTTTC.

The rearrangement uses TRBV12-5 and TRBJ2-1; TRBD1 agrees at 9 bases. With 6 bases clipped from V and 8 bases from J, the junction kept 11 bases outside the gene matches. The CDR3 spans 15 residues. Germline loops: CDR1 LGHNT, CDR2 FRNRAP. The CDR3 bases are TGTGCTAGTGGGGCCGGGACAGGGACCTTGGATGAGCAGTTCTTC. Translated, it gives CASGAGTGTLDEQFF.

A single count supports this clonotype. The chain employs TRBV7-2 and TRBJ2-7; tentative D call: TRBD1 (6 bases). This CDR3 has 13 residues. The germline CDR1 and CDR2 sequences are SGHTA and FQGNSA. The ends were cut back, 6 bases at V and 3 bases at J, with 12 bases in the middle. CDR3 residues: CASRDSDRYEQYF. CDR3 nucleotides: TGTGCCAGCAGGGACAGCGACCGCTACGAGCAGTACTTC.

The V gene is TRBV11-2, the J gene TRBJ2-5, with 10 bases aligning to TRBD1. J was trimmed by 4 bases and V by 0 bases; bases with no gene match: 11. The CDR3 runs to 18 residues. CDR1 SGHAT and CDR2 FQNNGV come from the germline V gene. CDR3 in amino acids: CASSLDRGQGEILETQYF. Written as DNA, the CDR3 is TGTGCCAGCAGCTTAGATCGTGGACAGGGGGAAATCTTAGAGACCCAGTACTTC.

J is TRBJ2-1 and V is TRBV5-5; D is unresolved. Germline CDR1 reads SGHKS; CDR2 reads YYEKEE (reference sequence). V was pared by 3 bases and J by 8 bases, with 12 bases between. This CDR3 contains 13 residues. The chain's CDR3 is CASSSQTLYEQFF. CDR3 sequence (DNA): TGTGCCAGCAGCTCCCAGACGTTGTATGAGCAGTTCTTC.

The rearrangement joins TRBV29-1 to TRBJ2-3; D gene ambiguous. The germline V gene encodes CDR1 SQVTM and CDR2 ANQGSEA. V lost 2 bases and J lost 2, with 5 bases in between. This CDR3 spans 12 amino acids. The CDR3 is CSVEPHTDTQYF. The CDR3 bases are TGCAGCGTTGAACCCCACACAGATACGCAGTATTTT.